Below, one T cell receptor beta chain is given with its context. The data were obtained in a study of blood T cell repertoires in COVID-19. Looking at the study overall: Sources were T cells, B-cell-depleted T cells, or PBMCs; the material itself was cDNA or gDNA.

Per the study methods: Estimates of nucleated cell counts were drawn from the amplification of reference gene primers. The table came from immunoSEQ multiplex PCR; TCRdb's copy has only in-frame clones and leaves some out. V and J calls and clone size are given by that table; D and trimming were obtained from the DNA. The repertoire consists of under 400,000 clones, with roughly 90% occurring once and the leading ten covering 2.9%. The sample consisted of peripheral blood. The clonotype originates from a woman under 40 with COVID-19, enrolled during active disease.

The CDR3 DNA reads as TGTGCCAGCAGCTTAGAGGGGGGGAGAAACGAGCAGTACTTC. Protein: CASSLEGGRNEQYF. V and J are TRBV7-2 and TRBJ2-7; maybe TRBD2 (7 bases). The germline V and J ends were trimmed by 1 base and 5 bases, with 12 bases remaining between them. Germline CDR1 SGHTA, CDR2 FQGNSA. This CDR3 is 14 amino acids long.